The 5 T cell receptor beta chains reported below all come from one sample, sequenced in a study of cytomegalovirus exposure and HLA in healthy donors. Some clones are missing from TCRdb's copy, which holds only in-frame ones; the method was immunoSEQ multiplex PCR. The sample holds around 240,000 clones; 90% are singletons and the top ten take roughly 0.4%. Sequencing used PBMCs. The receptor set was obtained from a young woman in good health and CMV-seronegative.

This clone appeared once. This chain uses TRBV6-7 with TRBJ2-5, with 7 bases identical to TRBD1. TRBV6-7 is an open reading frame, and its role is uncertain. V lost 2 bases to trimming and J lost 5 bases; unmatched junction nucleotides: 14. The CDR3 sequence is 17 residues long. Here the CDR3 reads CASSYPSRDSQGETQYF. The CDR3 DNA reads TGTGCCAGCAGTTACCCATCTCGGGACAGCCAGGGGGAGACCCAGTACTTC.

V and J are TRBV5-6 and TRBJ1-1; D might be TRBD1 (6 bases). V gave up 1 base and J gave up 8 bases, with 6 bases separating them. This CDR3 has 11 amino acids. Germline assignment: CDR1 SGHDT and CDR2 YYEEEE. CDR3 sequence (DNA): TGTGCCAGCAGCTTGACAGGGGAAGCTTTCTTT. This gives the protein CASSLTGEAFF. Supplemented by reference TRBV5-6 and TRBJ1-1, the full variable domain reads DAGVTQSPTHLIKTRGQQVTLRCSPKSGHDTVSWYQQALGQGPQFIFQYYEEEERQRGNFPDRFSGHQFPNYSSELNVNALLLGDSALYLCASSLTGEAFFGQGTRLTVV.

The chain combines TRBV6-5 with TRBJ1-2, with 7 bases lining up with TRBD1. The junction had 1 base not matched to a gene; V was cut back by 2 bases and J by 1 base. The CDR3 runs to 14 residues. Germline V gene lookup returns CDR1 MNHEY and CDR2 SVGAGI. The CDR3 nucleotides are TGTGCCAGCAGTTACAGGGACAGTAACTATGGCTACACCTTC. Its protein is CASSYRDSNYGYTF.

This chain links TRBV28 with TRBJ2-1, with 7 bases fitting TRBD2. The CDR3 totals 13 residues. Losses at the gene ends were 6 bases for V and 8 bases for J; bases not matched to a gene: 7. Germline V gives CDR1 MDHEN, CDR2 SYDVKM. The CDR3 region has the DNA TGTGCCAGCAGCGTGACGGGGAGGGATGAGCAGTTCTTC. Amino acids: CASSVTGRDEQFF.

The rearrangement links TRBV28 to TRBJ1-2, with no clear D. There are 13 residues in the CDR3. V lost 8 bases to trimming and J lost 8 bases, with 18 bases between them. Germline assignment: CDR1 MDHEN and CDR2 SYDVKM. The CDR3 sequence is CASAIWLVKGYTF. The CDR3 region has the DNA TGTGCCAGCGCTATTTGGTTGGTAAAGGGCTACACCTTC.